One sample yielded the 9 T cell receptor beta chains listed below, sequenced in a study of blood T cell repertoires in COVID-19. Sequencing was performed with immunoSEQ multiplex PCR; in TCRdb, only in-frame clones are kept and a portion is missing. The sample contains about 220,000 clones, roughly 85% of which appear only once. Specimen: PBMCs or T cells enriched from blood (not recorded which). These TCRs come from a woman in her thirties or forties with acute COVID-19.

This rearrangement joins TRBV2 to TRBJ1-1, with 11 bases aligning to TRBD1. The V gene's germline CDR1 is SNHLY and CDR2 FYNNEI. The CDR3 extends over 13 amino acids. V shed 8 bases and J 6 bases; nucleotides not matched to a gene: 5. DNA of the CDR3: TGTGCCAGCTGGGACAGGGGGATAGCTGAAGCTTTCTTT. Residues: CASWDRGIAEAFF.

The chain's CDR3 is CAWSVPRGGHYGYTF. The CDR3 bases are TGTGCCTGGAGTGTACCGAGAGGGGGCCACTATGGCTACACCTTC. The rearrangement joins TRBV30 to TRBJ1-2; 7 bases agree with TRBD1. The V gene end was trimmed by 0 bases and the J gene end by 3 bases; junction bases not matched to a gene: 7. The CDR3 length is 15 residues. CDR1 is GTSNPN and CDR2 is SVGIG in the germline V gene (reference sequence).

The chain combines TRBV4-3 with TRBJ1-2; D is uncertain. CDR3 size: 14 residues. Trimming shortened V by 1 base and J by 1 base, and 7 bases separated the two germline ends. CDR1 is LGHNA, CDR2 YSLEER, per germline. This CDR3 reads CASSQGVFNYGYTF. The CDR3 nucleotides read TGCGCCAGCAGCCAAGGTGTCTTTAACTATGGCTACACCTTC.

V usage is TRBV11-2 and J usage is TRBJ1-1; D perhaps matches TRBD1 (5 bases). Looked up from germline, CDR1 is SGHAT and CDR2 is FQNNGV. The CDR3 has 15 residues. Trimming left V 3 bases short and J 7 bases short, with 18 bases between. In DNA, the CDR3 is TGTGCCAGCAGCTTCGGGCAGGGTGGAAGTTTTGAAGCTTTCTTT. Amino acid sequence: CASSFGQGGSFEAFF.

The genes are TRBV3-1 (or the pseudogene TRBV3-2) and TRBJ1-1; TRBD1 matches at 8 bases. The ends lost 3 bases at V and 7 bases at J; junction bases unmatched: 13. Germline CDR1 LGHDT, CDR2 YNNKEL (reference sequence). The CDR3 runs to 16 residues. For the CDR3, the DNA is TGTGCCAGCAGCCAGGATTCCGGGACAGGTATACGTGAAGCTTTCTTT. Translation gives CASSQDSGTGIREAFF.

This sequence joins TRBV2 and TRBJ2-7; 8 bases map to TRBD2. CDR3 length equals 16 residues. V shed 6 bases, J shed 6 bases, and the junction held 16 bases outside the gene matches. CDR1 and CDR2 (germline): SNHLY, FYNNEI. In DNA form, the CDR3 reads TGTGCCAGCAGGTTCGGGGGGGGCGCAGCTGGTTCCGAGCAGTACTTC. It is translated as CASRFGGGAAGSEQYF.

The chain has TRBV2 and TRBJ1-6; 8 nucleotides match TRBD1. V was pared by 7 bases and J by 7 bases, with 6 bases of the junction left unmatched. From germline, CDR1 is SNHLY and CDR2 FYNNEI. The CDR3 consists of 14 residues. The CDR3 sequence: CASTRDRRNSPLHF. The CDR3 DNA is TGTGCCAGCACTAGGGACAGGCGAAATTCACCCCTCCACTTT. The full variable domain, with the rest looked up from reference TRBV2 and TRBJ1-6, is EPEVTQTPSHQVTQMGQEVILRCVPISNHLYFYWYRQILGQKVEFLVSFYNNEISEKSEIFDDQFSVERPDGSNFTLKIRSTKLEDSAMYFCASTRDRRNSPLHFGNGTRLTVT.

This chain connects TRBV7-7 to TRBJ2-1; D call uncertain. Germline V CDR1 and CDR2: SSHAT, FNYEAQ (reference sequence). Deletions cut 1 base from V and 8 bases from J, with 18 bases between. The CDR3 runs to 16 residues. CDR3 in amino acids: CASSLGPRSGIHEQFF. The CDR3 DNA is TGTGCCAGCAGCTTAGGACCCAGGTCTGGTATCCATGAGCAGTTCTTC.

The chain combines TRBV5-1 with TRBJ2-2; 8 bases map to TRBD2. From germline, CDR1 is SGHRS and CDR2 YFSETQ. V lost 4 bases to trimming and J lost 3 bases; unmatched junction nucleotides: 8. The CDR3 is 16 amino acids. CDR3 in amino acids: CASSPEGLAYTGELFF. In DNA, the CDR3 is TGCGCCAGCAGCCCTGAAGGACTAGCATACACCGGGGAGCTGTTTTTT.